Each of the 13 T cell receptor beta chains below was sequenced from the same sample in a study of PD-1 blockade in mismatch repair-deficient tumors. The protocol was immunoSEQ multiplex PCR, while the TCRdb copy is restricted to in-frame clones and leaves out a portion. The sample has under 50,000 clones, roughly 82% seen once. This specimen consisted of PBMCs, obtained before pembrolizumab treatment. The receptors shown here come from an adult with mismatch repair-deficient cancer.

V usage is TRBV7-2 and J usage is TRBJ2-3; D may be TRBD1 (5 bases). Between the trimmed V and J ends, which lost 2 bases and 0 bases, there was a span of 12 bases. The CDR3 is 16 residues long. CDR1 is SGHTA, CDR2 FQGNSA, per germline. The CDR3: CASSLTTVLSTDTQYF. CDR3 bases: TGTGCCAGCAGCTTAACGACAGTACTTAGCACAGATACGCAGTATTTT.

This CDR3 reads CSVETGNTIYF. DNA of the CDR3: TGCAGCGTTGAGACTGGAAACACCATATATTTT. This chain links TRBV29-1 with TRBJ1-3; no clear D gene. The CDR3 spans 11 residues. Germline assignment: CDR1 SQVTM and CDR2 ANQGSEA. Trimming removed 3 bases from V and 2 bases from J, with 2 bases in between.

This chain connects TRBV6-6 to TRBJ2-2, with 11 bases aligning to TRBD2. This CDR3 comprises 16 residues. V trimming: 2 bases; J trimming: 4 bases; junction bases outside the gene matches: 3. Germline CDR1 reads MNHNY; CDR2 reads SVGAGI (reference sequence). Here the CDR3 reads CASSYPGTSGTGELFF. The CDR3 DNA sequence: TGTGCCAGCAGTTACCCGGGGACTAGCGGCACCGGGGAGCTGTTTTTT.

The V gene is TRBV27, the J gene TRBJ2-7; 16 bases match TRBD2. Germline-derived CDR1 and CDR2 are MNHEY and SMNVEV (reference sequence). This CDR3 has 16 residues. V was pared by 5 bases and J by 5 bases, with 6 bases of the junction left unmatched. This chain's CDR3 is CASSKGLAGGENEQYF. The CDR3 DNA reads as TGTGCCAGCAGTAAGGGACTAGCGGGAGGGGAAAACGAGCAGTACTTC.

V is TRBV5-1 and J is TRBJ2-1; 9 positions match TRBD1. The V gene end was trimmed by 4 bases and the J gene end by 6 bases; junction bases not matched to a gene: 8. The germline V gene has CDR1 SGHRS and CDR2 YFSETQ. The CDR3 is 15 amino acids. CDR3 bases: TGCGCCAGCAGCCTAGGGGACAGGGTAATCAATGAGCAGTTCTTC. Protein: CASSLGDRVINEQFF.

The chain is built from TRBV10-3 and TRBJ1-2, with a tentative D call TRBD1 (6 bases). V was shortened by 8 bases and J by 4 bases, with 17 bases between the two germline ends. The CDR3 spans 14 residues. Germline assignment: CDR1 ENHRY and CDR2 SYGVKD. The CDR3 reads CAIGANRDGYGYTF. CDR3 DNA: TGTGCCATCGGGGCAAACAGGGATGGCTATGGCTACACCTTC.

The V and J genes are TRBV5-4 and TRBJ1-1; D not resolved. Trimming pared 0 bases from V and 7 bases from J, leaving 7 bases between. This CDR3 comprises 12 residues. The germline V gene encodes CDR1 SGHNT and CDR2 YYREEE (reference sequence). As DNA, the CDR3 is TGTGCCAGCAGCTTGGGTGTTAGTGAAGCTTTCTTT. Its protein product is CASSLGVSEAFF. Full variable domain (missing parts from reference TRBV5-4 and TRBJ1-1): ETGVTQSPTHLIKTRGQQVTLRCSSQSGHNTVSWYQQALGQGPQFIFQYYREEENGRGNFPPRFSGLQFPNYSSELNVNALELDDSALYLCASSLGVSEAFFGQGTRLTVV.

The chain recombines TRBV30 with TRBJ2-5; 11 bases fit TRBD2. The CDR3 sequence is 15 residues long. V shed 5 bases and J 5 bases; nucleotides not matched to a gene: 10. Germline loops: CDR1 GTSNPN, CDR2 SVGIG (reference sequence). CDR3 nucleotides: TGTGCCTGGGACCCGGGACTAGCGGTCCGGGAGACCCAGTACTTC. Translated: CAWDPGLAVRETQYF.

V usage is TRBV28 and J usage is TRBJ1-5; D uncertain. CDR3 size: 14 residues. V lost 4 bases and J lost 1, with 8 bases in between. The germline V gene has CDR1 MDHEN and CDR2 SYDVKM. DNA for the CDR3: TGTGCCAGCAGTTCCGGTGGGAGCAATCAGCCCCAGCATTTT. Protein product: CASSSGGSNQPQHF.

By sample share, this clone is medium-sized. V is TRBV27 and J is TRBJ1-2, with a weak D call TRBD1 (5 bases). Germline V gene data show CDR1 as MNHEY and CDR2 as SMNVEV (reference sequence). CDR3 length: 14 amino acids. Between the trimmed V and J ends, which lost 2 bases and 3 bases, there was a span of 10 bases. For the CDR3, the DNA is TGTGCCAGCAGTTTAAAGGCAGGGTACTATGGCTACACCTTC. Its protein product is CASSLKAGYYGYTF.

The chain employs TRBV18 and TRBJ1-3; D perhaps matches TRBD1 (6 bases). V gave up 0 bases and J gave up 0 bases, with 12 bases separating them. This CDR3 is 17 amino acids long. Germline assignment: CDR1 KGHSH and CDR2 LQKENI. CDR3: CASSPPVGANSGNTIYF. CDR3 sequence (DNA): TGTGCCAGCTCACCACCGGTGGGGGCTAACTCTGGAAACACCATATATTTT.

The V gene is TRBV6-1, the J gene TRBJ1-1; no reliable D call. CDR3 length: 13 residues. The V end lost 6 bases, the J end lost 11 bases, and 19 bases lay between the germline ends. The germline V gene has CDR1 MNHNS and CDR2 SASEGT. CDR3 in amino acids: CASSQPRNGVAFF. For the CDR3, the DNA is TGTGCCAGCAGCCAACCTCGGAATGGGGTTGCTTTCTTT.

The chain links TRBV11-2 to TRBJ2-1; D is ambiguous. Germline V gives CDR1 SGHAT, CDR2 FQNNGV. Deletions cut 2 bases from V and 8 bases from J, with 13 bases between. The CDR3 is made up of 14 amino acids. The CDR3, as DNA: TGTGCCAGCAGCTTAATGGGCCGGACGGATGAGCAGTTCTTC. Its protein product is CASSLMGRTDEQFF.